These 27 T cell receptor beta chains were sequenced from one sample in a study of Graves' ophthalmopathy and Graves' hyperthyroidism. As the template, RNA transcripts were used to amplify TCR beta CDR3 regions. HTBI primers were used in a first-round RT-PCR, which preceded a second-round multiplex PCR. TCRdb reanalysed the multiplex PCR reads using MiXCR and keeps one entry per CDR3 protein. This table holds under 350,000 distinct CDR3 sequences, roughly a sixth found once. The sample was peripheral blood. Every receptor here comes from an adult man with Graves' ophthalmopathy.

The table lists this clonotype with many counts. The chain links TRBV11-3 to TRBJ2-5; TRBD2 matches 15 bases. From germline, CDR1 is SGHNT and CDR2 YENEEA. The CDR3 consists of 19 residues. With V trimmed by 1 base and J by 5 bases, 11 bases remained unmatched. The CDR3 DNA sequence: TGTGCCAGCAGCTTAGGGACTAGCGGGAGGGTAGGGGGCGGGGAGACCCAGTACTTC. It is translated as CASSLGTSGRVGGGETQYF.

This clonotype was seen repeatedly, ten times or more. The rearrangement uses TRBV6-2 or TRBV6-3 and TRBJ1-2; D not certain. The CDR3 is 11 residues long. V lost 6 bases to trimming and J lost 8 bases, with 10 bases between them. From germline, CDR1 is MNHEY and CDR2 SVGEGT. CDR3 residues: CASSRAAGYTF. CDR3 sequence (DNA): TGTGCCAGCAGCCGAGCCGCAGGCTACACCTTC.

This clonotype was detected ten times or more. Here the CDR3 DNA reads TGCAGTGCATCAACGGACTATAGCAATCAGCCCCAGCATTTT. It yields the protein CSASTDYSNQPQHF. The chain combines TRBV20-1 with TRBJ1-5; D is unresolved. Germline-derived CDR1 and CDR2 are DFQATT and SNEGSKA (reference sequence). The V and J ends lost 6 bases and 0 bases respectively, with 12 bases between them. This CDR3 is 14 amino acids long.

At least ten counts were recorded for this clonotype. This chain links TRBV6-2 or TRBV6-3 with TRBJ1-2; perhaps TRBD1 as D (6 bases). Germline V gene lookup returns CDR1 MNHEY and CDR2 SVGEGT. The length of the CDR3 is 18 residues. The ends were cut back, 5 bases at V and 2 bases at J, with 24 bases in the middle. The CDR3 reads CASSRTLNTGRGNYGYTF. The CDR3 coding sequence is TGTGCCAGCAGTCGTACTTTAAATACAGGGAGGGGAAACTATGGCTACACCTTC.

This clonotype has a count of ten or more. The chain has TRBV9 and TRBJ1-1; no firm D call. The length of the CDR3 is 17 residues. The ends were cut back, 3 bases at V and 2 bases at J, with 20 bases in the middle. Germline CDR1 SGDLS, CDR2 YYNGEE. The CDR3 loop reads CASSGGILGLHNTEAFF. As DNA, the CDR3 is TGTGCCAGCAGCGGTGGTATTTTAGGACTACATAACACTGAAGCTTTCTTT.

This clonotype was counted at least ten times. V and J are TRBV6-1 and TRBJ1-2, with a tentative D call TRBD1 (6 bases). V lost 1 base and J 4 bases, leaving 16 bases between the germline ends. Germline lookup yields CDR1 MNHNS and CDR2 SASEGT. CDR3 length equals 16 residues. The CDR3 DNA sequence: TGTGCCAGCAGTGAAGTGGGGGGCAATGGACTCTATGGCTACACCTTC. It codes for CASSEVGGNGLYGYTF.

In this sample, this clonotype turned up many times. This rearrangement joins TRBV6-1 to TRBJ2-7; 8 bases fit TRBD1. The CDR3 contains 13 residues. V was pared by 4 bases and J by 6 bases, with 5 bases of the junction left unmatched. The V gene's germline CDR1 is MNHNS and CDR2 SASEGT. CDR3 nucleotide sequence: TGTGCCAGCAGTGGAGCCGGGACAGGCGAGCAGTACTTC. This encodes CASSGAGTGEQYF.

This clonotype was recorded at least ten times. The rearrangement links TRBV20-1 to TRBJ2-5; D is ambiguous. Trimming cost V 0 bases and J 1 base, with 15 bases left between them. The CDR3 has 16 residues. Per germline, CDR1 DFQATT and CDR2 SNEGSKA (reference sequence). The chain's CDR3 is CSARDHTTGPQETQYF. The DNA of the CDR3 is TGCAGTGCTAGAGATCATACGACCGGGCCCCAAGAGACCCAGTACTTC.

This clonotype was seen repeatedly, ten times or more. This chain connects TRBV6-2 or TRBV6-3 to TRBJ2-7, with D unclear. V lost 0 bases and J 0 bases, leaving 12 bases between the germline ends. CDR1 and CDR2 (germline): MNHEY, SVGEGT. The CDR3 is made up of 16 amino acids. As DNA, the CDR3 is TGTGCCAGCAGTTACTCATTAAGGTACAACTCCTACGAGCAGTACTTC. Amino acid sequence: CASSYSLRYNSYEQYF.

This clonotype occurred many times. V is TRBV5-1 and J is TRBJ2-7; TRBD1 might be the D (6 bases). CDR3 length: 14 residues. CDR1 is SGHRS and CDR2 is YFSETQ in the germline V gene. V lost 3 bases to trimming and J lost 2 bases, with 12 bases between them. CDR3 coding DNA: TGCGCCAGCAGCTCGAGGACAGCCACCTACGAGCAGTACTTC. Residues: CASSSRTATYEQYF.

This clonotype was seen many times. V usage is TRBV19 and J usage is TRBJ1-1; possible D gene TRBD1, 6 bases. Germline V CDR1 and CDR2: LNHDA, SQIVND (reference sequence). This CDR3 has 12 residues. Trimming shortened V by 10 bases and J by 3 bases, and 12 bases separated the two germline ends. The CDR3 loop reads CATQGFDTEAFF. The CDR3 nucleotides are TGTGCCACCCAGGGGTTTGACACTGAAGCTTTCTTT.

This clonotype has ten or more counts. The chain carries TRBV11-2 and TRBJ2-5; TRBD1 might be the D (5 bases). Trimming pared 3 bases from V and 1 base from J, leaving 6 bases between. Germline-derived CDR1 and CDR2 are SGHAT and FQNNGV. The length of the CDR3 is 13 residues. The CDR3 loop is CASSFGAQETQYF. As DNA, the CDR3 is TGTGCCAGCAGCTTTGGGGCCCAAGAGACCCAGTACTTC.

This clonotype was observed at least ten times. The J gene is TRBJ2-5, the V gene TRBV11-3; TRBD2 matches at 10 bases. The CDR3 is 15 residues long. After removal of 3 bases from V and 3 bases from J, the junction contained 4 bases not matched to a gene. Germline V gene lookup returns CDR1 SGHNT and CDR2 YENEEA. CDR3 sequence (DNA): TGTGCCAGCAGCTTCGGGACTAGCGCCGAAGAGACCCAGTACTTC. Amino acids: CASSFGTSAEETQYF.

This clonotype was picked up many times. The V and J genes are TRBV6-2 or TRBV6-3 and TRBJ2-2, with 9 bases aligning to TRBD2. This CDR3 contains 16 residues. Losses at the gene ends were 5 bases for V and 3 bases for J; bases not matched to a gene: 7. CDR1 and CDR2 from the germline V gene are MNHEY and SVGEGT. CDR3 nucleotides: TGTGCCAGCAGTCCAAGACTAGCGGTCCACACCGGGGAGCTGTTTTTT. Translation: CASSPRLAVHTGELFF.

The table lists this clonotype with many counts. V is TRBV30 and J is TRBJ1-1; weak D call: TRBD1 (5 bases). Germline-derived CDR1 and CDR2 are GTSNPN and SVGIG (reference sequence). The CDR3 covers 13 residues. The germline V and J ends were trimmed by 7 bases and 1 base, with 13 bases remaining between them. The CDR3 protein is CAFTRTPNTEAFF. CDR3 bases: TGTGCCTTCACCCGGACACCGAACACTGAAGCTTTCTTT.

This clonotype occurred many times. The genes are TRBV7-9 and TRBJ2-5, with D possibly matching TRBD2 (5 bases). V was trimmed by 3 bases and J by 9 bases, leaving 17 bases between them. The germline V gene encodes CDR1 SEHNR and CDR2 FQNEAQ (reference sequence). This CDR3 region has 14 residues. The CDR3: CASSFPGNGFAQYF. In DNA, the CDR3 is TGTGCCAGCAGCTTTCCGGGAAACGGCTTTGCCCAGTACTTC.

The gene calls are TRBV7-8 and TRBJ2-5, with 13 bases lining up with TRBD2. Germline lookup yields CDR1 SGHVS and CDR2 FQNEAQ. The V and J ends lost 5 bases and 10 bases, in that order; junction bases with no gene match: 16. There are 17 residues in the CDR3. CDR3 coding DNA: TGTGCCAGCAGCCATAGGGGACTAGCGGGGCCCGGGGGGGGCCAGTACTTC. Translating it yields CASSHRGLAGPGGGQYF. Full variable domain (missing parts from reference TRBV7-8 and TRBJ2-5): GAGVSQSPRYKVAKRGQDVALRCDPISGHVSLFWYQQALGQGPEFLTYFQNEAQLDKSGLPSDRFFAERPEGSVSTLKIQRTQQEDSAVYLCASSHRGLAGPGGGQYFGPGTRLLVL.

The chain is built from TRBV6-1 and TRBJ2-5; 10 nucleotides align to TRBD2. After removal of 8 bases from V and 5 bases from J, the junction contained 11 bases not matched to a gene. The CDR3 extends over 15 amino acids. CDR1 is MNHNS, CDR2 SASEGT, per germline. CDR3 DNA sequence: TGTGCCAGCCTCCCGGTAGCGGGAGGAAGTGAGACCCAGTACTTC. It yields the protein CASLPVAGGSETQYF.

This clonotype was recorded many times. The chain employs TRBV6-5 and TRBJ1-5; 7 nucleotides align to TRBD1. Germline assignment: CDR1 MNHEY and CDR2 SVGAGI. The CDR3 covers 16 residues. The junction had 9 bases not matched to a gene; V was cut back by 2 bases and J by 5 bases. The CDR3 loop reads CASSYGGGRGDQPQHF. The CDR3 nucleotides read TGTGCCAGCAGTTACGGAGGGGGCAGAGGGGATCAGCCCCAGCATTTT.

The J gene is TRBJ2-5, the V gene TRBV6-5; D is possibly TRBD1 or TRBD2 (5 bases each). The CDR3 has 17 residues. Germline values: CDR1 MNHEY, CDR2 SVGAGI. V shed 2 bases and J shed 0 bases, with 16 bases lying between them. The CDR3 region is CASSYESGTVYQETQYF. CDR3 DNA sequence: TGTGCCAGCAGTTACGAATCCGGGACGGTGTACCAAGAGACCCAGTACTTC.

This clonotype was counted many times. As DNA, the CDR3 is TGTGCCAGCACCTACGGGTGGGGGACAGGGAGCTTGTGGAATGATGGCTACACCTTC. Protein: CASTYGWGTGSLWNDGYTF. The rearrangement links TRBV6-2 or TRBV6-3 to TRBJ1-2; 9 nucleotides match TRBD1. The V and J ends lost 7 bases and 6 bases, in that order; junction bases with no gene match: 24. The CDR3 contains 19 residues. Germline lookup yields CDR1 MNHEY and CDR2 SVGEGT.

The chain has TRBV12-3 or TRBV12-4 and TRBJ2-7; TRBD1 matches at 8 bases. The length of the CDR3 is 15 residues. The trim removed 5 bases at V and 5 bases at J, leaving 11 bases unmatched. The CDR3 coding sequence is TGTGCCAGCAGTCCCCGGACAGGGACCTACCACGAGCAGTACTTC. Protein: CASSPRTGTYHEQYF.

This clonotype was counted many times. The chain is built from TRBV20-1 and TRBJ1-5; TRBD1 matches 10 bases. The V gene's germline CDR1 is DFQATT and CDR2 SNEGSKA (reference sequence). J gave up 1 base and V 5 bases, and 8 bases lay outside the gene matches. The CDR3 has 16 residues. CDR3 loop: CSARGQGDLSNQPQHF. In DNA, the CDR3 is TGCAGTGCTCGCGGACAGGGGGATTTAAGCAATCAGCCCCAGCATTTT.

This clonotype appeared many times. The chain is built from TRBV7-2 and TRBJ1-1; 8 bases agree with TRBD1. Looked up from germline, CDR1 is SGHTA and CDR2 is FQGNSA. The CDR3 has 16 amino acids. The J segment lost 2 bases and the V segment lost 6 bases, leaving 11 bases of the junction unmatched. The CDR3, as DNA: TGTGCCAGCAGGCCCCCTGGCGGGACAGGCAACACTGAAGCTTTCTTT. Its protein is CASRPPGGTGNTEAFF.

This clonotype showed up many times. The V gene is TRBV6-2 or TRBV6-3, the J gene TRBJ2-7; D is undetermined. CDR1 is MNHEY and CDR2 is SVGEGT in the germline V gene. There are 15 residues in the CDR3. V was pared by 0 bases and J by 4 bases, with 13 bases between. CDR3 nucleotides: TGTGCCAGCAGTTACTCTGCAGGATCCATTTACGAGCAGTACTTC. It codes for CASSYSAGSIYEQYF.

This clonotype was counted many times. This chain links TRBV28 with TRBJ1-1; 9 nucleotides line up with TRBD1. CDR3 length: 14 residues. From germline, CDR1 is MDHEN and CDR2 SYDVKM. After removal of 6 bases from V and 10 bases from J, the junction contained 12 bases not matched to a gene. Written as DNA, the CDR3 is TGTGCCAGCAGCCTCCCGGACAGGGGATCGGGAGCTTTCTTT. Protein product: CASSLPDRGSGAFF. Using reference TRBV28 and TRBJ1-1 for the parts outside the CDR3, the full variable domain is DVKVTQSSRYLVKRTGEKVFLECVQDMDHENMFWYRQDPGLGLRLIYFSYDVKMKEKGDIPEGYSVSREKKERFSLILESASTNQTSMYLCASSLPDRGSGAFFGQGTRLTVV.

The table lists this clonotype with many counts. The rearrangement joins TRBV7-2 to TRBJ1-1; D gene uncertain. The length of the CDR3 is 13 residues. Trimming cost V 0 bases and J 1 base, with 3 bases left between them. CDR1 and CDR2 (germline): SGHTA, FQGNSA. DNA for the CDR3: TGTGCCAGCAGCTTAGCCCGGAACACTGAAGCTTTCTTT. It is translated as CASSLARNTEAFF.